This T cell receptor beta chain was obtained from a study of CD8 T cells in ankylosing spondylitis. For TCR beta, libraries came from quantitative 5'-RACE with molecular barcodes. A single record per CDR3 protein comes from TCRdb applying MiXCR to the 5' RACE reads. The profile covers around 250,000 distinct CDR3 sequences, with about a sixth appearing a single time and about a third taken by the ten largest. This clonotype was counted at least ten times. Its specificity is not known. Findings of the study overall: Some motif variants were previously reported in reactive arthritis synovial fluid and blood. Disease-linked clones bore a CD8+ phenotype, appearing relatively rarely in peripheral blood.

Trimming took off 4 bases at V and 2 bases at J, with 22 bases between the two ends. The CDR3 runs to 18 residues. Germline V gene data show CDR1 as MNHEY and CDR2 as SVGEGT. The clonotype originates from a male donor with ankylosing spondylitis or in good health (not recorded which). Sequencing was performed on blood, either unsorted or a sorted T cell fraction (not recorded which). The chain recombines TRBV6-2 or TRBV6-3 with TRBJ2-3; possibly TRBD1 for D (5 bases). CDR3 in amino acids: CASSFTGVLDQDTDTQYF. As DNA, the CDR3 is TGTGCCAGCAGTTTTACAGGAGTCCTAGACCAAGACACAGATACGCAGTATTTT.